This T cell receptor beta chain is drawn from a study of T cells in Graves' hyperthyroidism and ophthalmopathy. Study-wide results and limits: Separating ophthalmopathy from stable hyperthyroidism was achieved by a 13 V-J model.

This clonotype occurred many times. Its antigen is not known. The germline CDR1 and CDR2 sequences are MDHEN and SYDVKM. The CDR3 has 12 amino acids. The V gene lost 10 bases and the J gene lost 7 bases, with 17 bases spanning the gap. What was amplified from RNA transcripts were TCR beta CDR3 regions. The primer set for the first-round RT-PCR of the TCR CDR3 was HTBI. TCRdb analysed the multiplex PCR reads with MiXCR anew, one entry per CDR3 protein. This table holds about 690,000 distinct CDR3 sequences, roughly 17% found once. PBMCs were sourced from approximately 9 ml fresh peripheral blood. This clonotype was sampled from a man in his fifties with Graves' hyperthyroidism. The chain joins TRBV28 to TRBJ2-7, with unresolved D. Sequencing was carried out using blood. CDR3 in amino acids: CATTEPVGEQYF. As DNA, the CDR3 is TGTGCCACCACGGAGCCAGTGGGGGAGCAGTACTTC. Filled out from reference TRBV28 and TRBJ2-7, the complete variable domain reads DVKVTQSSRYLVKRTGEKVFLECVQDMDHENMFWYRQDPGLGLRLIYFSYDVKMKEKGDIPEGYSVSREKKERFSLILESASTNQTSMYLCATTEPVGEQYFGPGTRLTVT.